The 13 T cell receptor beta chains reported below all come from one sample, sequenced in a study of regulatory T cells in long-lasting Graves disease. Libraries of TCR beta came from iRepertoire HTBI primers plus Arm-PCR of CDR3 regions. TCRdb reprocessed the multiplex PCR reads via MiXCR and lists one record per CDR3 protein. The sample yields 550,000 to 600,000 distinct CDR3 sequences, about 15% seen once. As for time point: newly diagnosed GD, antithyroid drugs for less than 3 months. The TCR library was prepared using RNA isolated from PBMCs. The sample also formed part of further work on T cells in Graves' hyperthyroidism and ophthalmopathy.

Sequencing used peripheral blood mononuclear cells (PBMCs), obtained at new diagnosis, from a patient treated with antithyroid drugs. Receptors were obtained from a man between 18 and 35 years old with Graves disease.

The chain is built from TRBV5-1 and TRBJ2-5; 9 nucleotides line up with TRBD2. The V gene end was trimmed by 0 bases and the J gene end by 1 base; junction bases not matched to a gene: 4. This CDR3 has 16 residues. CDR1 is SGHRS, CDR2 YFSETQ, per germline. CDR3 nucleotides: TGCGCCAGCAGCTTGGGGCCTAGCGGGGCCCAAGAGACCCAGTACTTC. Its translation: CASSLGPSGAQETQYF.

This clonotype was observed many times. V and J are TRBV6-1 and TRBJ1-5; 7 bases align to TRBD1. The V gene's germline CDR1 is MNHNS and CDR2 SASEGT. The CDR3 spans 14 residues. The V and J ends lost 7 bases and 1 base, in that order; junction bases with no gene match: 4. The CDR3 nucleotides are TGTGCCAGCAACCCAGGGGGGAGCAATCAGCCCCAGCATTTT. Amino acids: CASNPGGSNQPQHF.

The chain recombines TRBV6-2 or TRBV6-3 with TRBJ1-5, with a tentative D call TRBD1 (5 bases). Trimming stripped 6 bases from V and 2 bases from J, with 8 bases between. This CDR3 comprises 13 residues. Per the germline V gene, CDR1 is MNHEY and CDR2 is SVGEGT. The CDR3 spells CASRGVGNQPQHF. CDR3 DNA: TGTGCCAGCAGGGGGGTGGGCAATCAGCCCCAGCATTTT.

The chain uses TRBV10-3 and TRBJ1-5; D is undetermined. Germline values: CDR1 ENHRY, CDR2 SYGVKD. Trimming removed 10 bases at V and 3 bases at J, with 13 bases between. The CDR3 is made up of 13 amino acids. The CDR3 region is CATTTGDNQPQHF. CDR3 coding DNA: TGTGCCACTACCACTGGGGACAATCAGCCCCAGCATTTT.

The chain combines TRBV5-1 with TRBJ2-1; 7 nucleotides align to TRBD1. The J call is in doubt because the DNA end fits TRBJ2-5 better. Germline CDR1 and CDR2: SGHRS and YFSETQ. The CDR3 loop spans 13 amino acids. The CDR3 is CASSFGQAETQYF. For the CDR3, the DNA is TGCGCCAGCAGCTTCGGACAGGCGGAGACCCAGTACTTC.

This clonotype was detected ten times or more. The J gene is TRBJ2-5, the V gene TRBV2; D is ambiguous. The CDR3 has 13 residues. Trimming removed 4 bases from V and 1 base from J, with 7 bases in between. Germline values: CDR1 SNHLY, CDR2 FYNNEI. In DNA, the CDR3 is TGTGCCAGCAGTGTCTTGCGCCAAGAGACCCAGTACTTC. Residues: CASSVLRQETQYF.

This clonotype was counted between two and nine times. This chain connects TRBV28 to TRBJ1-6; 9 positions agree with TRBD1. V lost 6 bases and J lost 6; bases outside the gene matches: 3. Germline V gives CDR1 MDHEN, CDR2 SYDVKM. This CDR3 has 14 residues. Here the CDR3 DNA reads TGTGCCAGCAGCGGGACAGGGATTAATTCACCCCTCCACTTT. As protein: CASSGTGINSPLHF.

This clonotype occurred many times. The chain recombines TRBV20-1 with TRBJ1-6; D is perhaps TRBD1 (6 bases). CDR1 and CDR2 (germline): DFQATT, SNEGSKA (reference sequence). Between the trimmed V and J ends, which lost 8 bases and 5 bases, there was a span of 13 bases. CDR3 size: 13 residues. The CDR3 DNA sequence: TGCAGTACAAGAGGGGGAGATAATTCACCCCTCCACTTT. The encoded protein is CSTRGGDNSPLHF.

At least ten counts were recorded for this clonotype. This rearrangement joins TRBV7-3 to TRBJ2-1; 9 nucleotides line up with TRBD2. V was clipped by 5 bases and J by 6 bases; unmatched bases: 11. There are 16 residues in the CDR3. Per the germline V gene, CDR1 is SGHTA and CDR2 is FQGTGA. CDR3: CASSPTSGLGANEQFF. The CDR3 coding sequence is TGTGCCAGCAGCCCCACTAGCGGGCTGGGGGCCAATGAGCAGTTCTTC. Filled out from reference TRBV7-3 and TRBJ2-1, the complete variable domain reads GAGVSQTPSNKVTEKGKYVELRCDPISGHTALYWYRQSLGQGPEFLIYFQGTGAADDSGLPNDRFFAVRPEGSVSTLKIQRTERGDSAVYLCASSPTSGLGANEQFFGPGTRLTVL.

This clonotype occurred many times. The CDR3: CASTGWTTPRSYEQYF. In DNA form, the CDR3 reads TGTGCCAGCACGGGATGGACCACCCCTCGATCGTACGAGCAGTACTTC. J is TRBJ2-7 and V is TRBV28; a possible D gene is TRBD2 (5 bases). This CDR3 has 16 amino acids. V shed 7 bases and J shed 4 bases, with 23 bases lying between them. Germline V gene sequence: CDR1 MDHEN, CDR2 SYDVKM.

Worth noting for this clonotype: The junction does not match germline at one end; this may be a read error. This chain connects TRBV3-1 to TRBJ2-2; D is unclear. The CDR3 has 16 amino acids. The germline CDR1 and CDR2 sequences are LGHDT and YNNKEL (reference sequence). The CDR3 loop is CASSQGLPLNTGELFF. In DNA form, the CDR3 reads TGTGCCAGCAGTCAAGGGTTGCCACTGAACACCGGGGAGCTGTTTTTT.

This clonotype turned up a few times. The chain carries TRBV20-1 and TRBJ1-1, with 7 bases lining up with TRBD1. V shed 4 bases and J 2 bases; nucleotides not matched to a gene: 10. CDR3 length: 15 amino acids. Germline CDR1 DFQATT, CDR2 SNEGSKA (reference sequence). Here the CDR3 reads CSATSPQGPNTEAFF. The DNA for the CDR3 is TGCAGTGCTACCTCCCCACAGGGGCCAAACACTGAAGCTTTCTTT.

In its sample, this clonotype was seen many times. The chain couples TRBV28 to TRBJ2-7, with 8 bases fitting TRBD2. Germline V gene sequence: CDR1 MDHEN, CDR2 SYDVKM. The CDR3 contains 15 residues. J was trimmed by 2 bases and V by 3 bases; bases with no gene match: 6. CDR3: CASSLDSGTAYEQYF. For the CDR3, the DNA is TGTGCCAGCAGTTTGGATAGCGGGACCGCCTACGAGCAGTACTTC.